The following is a T cell receptor (beta chain) sequence with its context. Profiling relied on immunoSEQ multiplex PCR, and the TCRdb table lists in-frame clones only, not all of them. This table holds about 200,000 clones, approximately 79% found once. This entry belongs to a study of blood T cell repertoires in COVID-19. Study-level background: Both acute and convalescent COVID-19 samples were obtained from the United States, Italy and Spain. Sources were T cells, B-cell-depleted T cells, or PBMCs; the material itself was cDNA or gDNA.

This CDR3 spans 16 amino acids. CDR1 and CDR2 from the germline V gene are MNHNS and SASEGT. Germline trimming cut 4 bases from V and 4 bases from J; bases unmatched to any gene: 6. Sample: peripheral blood. This chain connects TRBV6-1 to TRBJ2-1; 11 bases line up with TRBD2. This receptor was obtained from a human donor in a cohort sampled during active COVID-19. CDR3 loop: CASSVIAGGGYNEQFF. The CDR3 DNA is TGTGCCAGCAGTGTTATAGCGGGAGGGGGTTACAATGAGCAGTTCTTC.